Listed here are 25 T cell receptor beta chains from one sample, sequenced in a study of shared clonotypes between healthy human individuals. Produced via immunoSEQ multiplex PCR; TCRdb's table is partial and in-frame only. Of around 510,000 clones in the sample, around three quarters were seen once. The sequencing sample was made of PBMCs. These receptor sequences come from a woman aged 40 to 49 in good health. Some clones in this sample may be carry-over from other donors' samples.

V usage is TRBV29-1 and J usage is TRBJ2-1, with D perhaps being TRBD1 or TRBD2 (6 bases each). V was shortened by 4 bases and J by 7 bases, with 17 bases between the two germline ends. Germline V gene lookup returns CDR1 SQVTM and CDR2 ANQGSEA. There are 14 residues in the CDR3. The CDR3 sequence is CSVASGAVLNEQFF. The CDR3 region has the DNA TGCAGCGTTGCCTCGGGGGCGGTATTGAATGAGCAGTTCTTC.

This sequence joins TRBV11-2 and TRBJ1-1, with 8 positions matching TRBD1. V dropped 5 bases and J dropped 4; count of bases not matched to a gene: 6. The CDR3 is 14 amino acids. Germline values: CDR1 SGHAT, CDR2 FQNNGV. Here the CDR3 reads CASSPGQGATEAFF. CDR3 DNA sequence: TGTGCCAGCAGCCCCGGGCAGGGGGCCACTGAAGCTTTCTTT.

The chain joins TRBV10-1 to TRBJ1-3; weak D call: TRBD1 (6 bases). V lost 5 bases to trimming and J lost 0 bases, with 8 bases between them. Germline CDR1 is WNHNN and CDR2 is SYGVQD (reference sequence). The length of the CDR3 is 14 residues. The CDR3 loop is CASSRDISGNTIYF. CDR3 in DNA: TGCGCCAGCAGTAGGGACATCTCTGGAAACACCATATATTTT.

This clone was counted only a few times. The chain uses TRBV7-3 and TRBJ2-5; D remains ambiguous. From germline, CDR1 is SGHTA and CDR2 FQGTGA. This CDR3 is built from 14 residues. V was shortened by 0 bases and J by 4 bases, with 9 bases between the two germline ends. The CDR3 nucleotides are TGTGCCAGCAGCTTAACGGGGAACGGAGAGACCCAGTACTTC. Residues: CASSLTGNGETQYF.

This chain joins TRBV7-9 and TRBJ2-5; 9 bases map to TRBD1. CDR1 is SEHNR, CDR2 FQNEAQ, per germline (reference sequence). V lost 5 bases and J lost 4; bases outside the gene matches: 5. There are 14 residues in the CDR3. The CDR3 here is CASSVGQGGETQYF. The CDR3 DNA follows: TGTGCCAGCAGCGTGGGACAGGGAGGAGAGACCCAGTACTTC.

The sample holds a few counts of this clone. This sequence may be a read error, since a much larger clone differs from it by one base. The same CDR3 also results from other DNA sequences found in this sample. V gene TRBV29-1 combines with J gene TRBJ1-1, with 12 nucleotides matching TRBD1. There are 13 residues in the CDR3. Germline-derived CDR1 and CDR2 are SQVTM and ANQGSEA. The CDR3 here is CSVGTGGNTEAFF. The CDR3 region has the DNA TGCAGCGTGGGGACAGGGGGCAACACTGAGGCTTTCTTT.

The chain recombines TRBV29-1 with TRBJ1-1; D perhaps matches TRBD1 (5 bases). Germline V CDR1 and CDR2: SQVTM, ANQGSEA. V was shortened by 2 bases and J by 5 bases, with 12 bases between the two germline ends. The CDR3 consists of 13 residues. The CDR3 protein is CSVERGPRTEAFF. The CDR3, as DNA: TGCAGCGTTGAAAGGGGTCCCCGAACTGAAGCTTTCTTT.

The genes are TRBV28 and TRBJ1-3; D gene unclear. The CDR3 is made up of 13 amino acids. V was clipped by 6 bases and J by 0 bases, with 6 bases between them. Germline CDR1 MDHEN, CDR2 SYDVKM. The DNA of the CDR3 is TGTGCCAGCAGCACGGACTCTGGAAACACCATATATTTT. Translating gives CASSTDSGNTIYF.

This clone has just one count. The chain joins TRBV6-1 to TRBJ2-2; perhaps TRBD2 as D (5 bases). V dropped 0 bases and J dropped 5 bases, with 10 bases sitting between them. Per germline, CDR1 MNHNS and CDR2 SASEGT. The CDR3 totals 15 residues. The CDR3 DNA sequence: TGTGCCAGCAGTGAAGCGGGAGCCGGGACCGGGGAGCTGTTTTTT. Protein product: CASSEAGAGTGELFF.

The rearrangement uses TRBV6-6 and TRBJ2-1, with 8 bases matching TRBD2. Losses at the gene ends were 2 bases for V and 10 bases for J; bases not matched to a gene: 13. CDR1 and CDR2 (germline): MNHNY, SVGAGI (reference sequence). This CDR3 contains 16 residues. DNA for the CDR3: TGTGCCAGCAGTTACCCAACTAGCGGACCGGTCGAGGAGCAGTTCTTC. Its protein product is CASSYPTSGPVEEQFF.

The CDR3 is CASSPTSGFTGELFF. The CDR3 DNA follows: TGTGCCAGCAGCCCGACTAGCGGGTTCACCGGGGAGCTGTTTTTT. This chain connects TRBV11-3 to TRBJ2-2; 10 bases match TRBD2. V was pared by 5 bases and J by 4 bases, with 4 bases of the junction left unmatched. The V gene's germline CDR1 is SGHNT and CDR2 YENEEA. CDR3 length: 15 amino acids.

This clone was picked up many times. The chain joins TRBV11-2 to TRBJ1-1; maybe TRBD1 (5 bases). The CDR3 is 13 residues long. Trimming left V 5 bases short and J 4 bases short, with 11 bases between. Looked up from germline, CDR1 is SGHAT and CDR2 is FQNNGV. Here the CDR3 reads CASSQARGTEAFF. The CDR3 DNA reads as TGTGCCAGCAGCCAAGCGAGGGGCACTGAAGCTTTCTTT.

The V call is TRBV6-6, the J call TRBJ2-7; 8 bases are a match to TRBD2. Germline CDR1 and CDR2: MNHNY and SVGAGI (reference sequence). V lost 4 bases and J lost 6; bases outside the gene matches: 5. The CDR3 runs 13 residues. The CDR3 loop is CASSSGTRSEQYF. The CDR3 coding sequence is TGTGCCAGCAGTTCCGGGACTAGGAGCGAGCAGTACTTC.

This clone was detected a few times. This chain uses TRBV2 with TRBJ2-7; 8 bases align to TRBD1. This CDR3 is built from 15 residues. In germline, CDR1 is SNHLY, CDR2 FYNNEI. V lost 3 bases and J lost 1; bases outside the gene matches: 5. In nucleotides, the CDR3 is TGTGCCAGCAGTGACCCAGGGGGCGTATCCTACGAGCAGTACTTC. Protein product: CASSDPGGVSYEQYF.

The chain carries TRBV6-4 and TRBJ2-3; no reliable D call. CDR1 and CDR2 (germline): MRHNA, SNTAGT. The germline V and J ends were trimmed by 4 bases and 1 base, with 15 bases remaining between them. The CDR3 is 16 residues long. The DNA for the CDR3 is TGTGCCAGCAGTGGGCAGATGAATTTGGGCACAGATACGCAGTATTTT. Its protein is CASSGQMNLGTDTQYF.

This chain links TRBV6-4 with TRBJ1-2; TRBD1 matches 7 bases. CDR1 and CDR2 (germline): MRHNA, SNTAGT. The ends lost 10 bases at V and 4 bases at J; junction bases unmatched: 9. The CDR3 loop spans 13 amino acids. Written as DNA, the CDR3 is TGTGCCACCAGCGACAGGGCGGGCTATGGCTACACCTTC. Amino acids: CATSDRAGYGYTF.

The rearrangement links TRBV18 to TRBJ1-4; 7 bases are shared with TRBD1. The CDR3 spans 15 residues. Germline CDR1 is KGHSH and CDR2 is LQKENI. J lost 8 bases, V lost 1 base, and 7 bases had no gene match. CDR3 nucleotides: TGTGCCAGCTCACCACGACAGGGTGGGGGCGAAAAACTGTTTTTT. Residues: CASSPRQGGGEKLFF. Variable domain in full (rest from reference TRBV18 and TRBJ1-4): NAGVMQNPRHLVRRRGQEARLRCSPMKGHSHVYWYRQLPEEGLKFMVYLQKENIIDESGMPKERFSAEFPKEGPSILRIQQVVRGDSAAYFCASSPRQGGGEKLFFGSGTQLSVL.

This sequence joins TRBV27 and TRBJ1-2; perhaps TRBD1 as D (6 bases). The germline CDR1 and CDR2 sequences are MNHEY and SMNVEV (reference sequence). Deletions cut 5 bases from V and 5 bases from J, with 15 bases between. The CDR3 length is 14 residues. The CDR3 DNA reads TGTGCCAGCAGTGCTGGACAGCCCCCGTATGGCTACACCTTC. Translated, it gives CASSAGQPPYGYTF.

The chain uses TRBV7-2 and TRBJ2-7, with TRBD2 matching over 8 bases. J gave up 2 bases and V 7 bases, and 7 bases lay outside the gene matches. Germline CDR1 is SGHTA and CDR2 is FQGNSA. The CDR3 extends over 14 amino acids. CDR3 sequence (DNA): TGTGCCAGCACACCAACTAGCGGTCCCTACGAGCAGTACTTC. Its translation is CASTPTSGPYEQYF.

This rearrangement joins TRBV28 to TRBJ1-4; no clear D gene. Trimming left V 3 bases short and J 0 bases short, with 5 bases between. The CDR3 length is 14 residues. Germline V lookup: CDR1 MDHEN, CDR2 SYDVKM. CDR3 nucleotide sequence: TGTGCCAGCAGTTTGGGTGCAACTAATGAAAAACTGTTTTTT. Translating it yields CASSLGATNEKLFF.

The V call is TRBV5-4, the J call TRBJ1-1, with TRBD1 matching over 8 bases. This CDR3 is built from 14 residues. The V gene's germline CDR1 is SGHNT and CDR2 YYREEE (reference sequence). J was trimmed by 6 bases and V by 0 bases; bases with no gene match: 4. CDR3 DNA sequence: TGTGCCAGCAGCTTGGACAGGGGGATGGCTGAAGCTTTCTTT. As protein: CASSLDRGMAEAFF.

The table lists this clone with a few counts. This chain uses TRBV6-1 with TRBJ2-7; D is unresolved. CDR3 length equals 12 residues. Germline-derived CDR1 and CDR2 are MNHNS and SASEGT. The germline V and J ends were trimmed by 3 bases and 4 bases, with 7 bases remaining between them. The CDR3 spells CASSDGFYEQYF. DNA of the CDR3: TGTGCCAGCAGTGACGGTTTTTACGAGCAGTACTTC.

The chain recombines TRBV6-1 with TRBJ1-5; possible D gene TRBD1, 6 bases. The CDR3 extends over 15 amino acids. The V end lost 5 bases, the J end lost 1 base, and 12 bases lay between the germline ends. Germline values: CDR1 MNHNS, CDR2 SASEGT. CDR3 loop: CASSLQGESNQPQHF. The CDR3 DNA reads as TGTGCCAGCAGTTTACAGGGAGAGAGCAATCAGCCCCAGCATTTT.

A note on this clone: With a much larger clone just one base away, this may be a read error. The V and J genes are TRBV5-6 and TRBJ2-5; possibly TRBD1 for D (5 bases). The CDR3 runs 11 residues. The V and J ends lost 0 bases and 9 bases respectively, with 6 bases between them. CDR1 is SGHDT, CDR2 YYEEEE, per germline. The CDR3 reads CASSLEGAQYF. CDR3 nucleotide sequence: TGTGCCAGCAGCTTGGAAGGGGCCCAGTACTTC.

V is TRBV7-7 and J is TRBJ2-1; D gene unclear. The CDR3 has 15 residues. The V end was cut by 1 base, the J end by 0 bases, with 7 bases between. The germline V gene encodes CDR1 SSHAT and CDR2 FNYEAQ (reference sequence). The CDR3 region is CASSLGSGSYNEQFF. DNA for the CDR3: TGTGCCAGCAGCTTAGGTTCAGGCTCCTACAATGAGCAGTTCTTC.